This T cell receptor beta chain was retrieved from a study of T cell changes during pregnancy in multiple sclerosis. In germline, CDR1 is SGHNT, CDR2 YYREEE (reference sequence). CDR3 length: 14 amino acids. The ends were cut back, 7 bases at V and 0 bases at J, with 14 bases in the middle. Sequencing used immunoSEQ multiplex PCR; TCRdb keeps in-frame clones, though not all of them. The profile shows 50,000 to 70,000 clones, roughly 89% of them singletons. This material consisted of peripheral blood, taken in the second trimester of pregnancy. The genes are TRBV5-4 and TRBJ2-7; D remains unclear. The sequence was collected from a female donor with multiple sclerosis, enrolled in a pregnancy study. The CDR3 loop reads CASRNPDLSYEQYF. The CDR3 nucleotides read TGTGCCAGCCGAAACCCAGATCTCTCCTACGAGCAGTACTTC.